One T cell receptor (beta chain) is described in this entry. Its antigen is unknown. This specimen belongs to a study of Graves' ophthalmopathy and Graves' hyperthyroidism. Background on the study: Peripheral blood was collected at initial diagnosis, before any treatment.

The authors amplified TCR beta CDR3 regions from RNA transcripts. An opening RT-PCR round employed HTBI primers and preceded a second-round multiplex PCR. TCRdb re-analysed the multiplex PCR reads in MiXCR, keeping a single row per CDR3 protein. The repertoire includes 600,000 to 650,000 distinct CDR3 sequences, about 24% of them detected once, and around 6.5% sits in the top ten. Patients newly diagnosed with hyperthyroidism, under 2 months' duration, were aged 18 to 65, the study reports. The source of the PBMCs was around 9 ml of fresh peripheral blood. Trimming took 6 bases from V and 2 from J, leaving 10 bases between them. CDR1 is MNHEY, CDR2 SMNVEV, per germline (reference sequence). CDR3 length equals 13 residues. Study observations and caveats: Blood was where most expanded thyroid clonotypes above 0.001 frequency also turned up.

The specimen was peripheral blood. The TCR was taken from a woman aged 18-29 years with stable Graves' hyperthyroidism. Some clones in this sample may be carry-over from other donors' samples. The V and J genes are TRBV27 and TRBJ1-2; D remains unclear. CDR3 loop: CASSRQVNYGYTF. Here the CDR3 DNA reads TGTGCCAGCAGCAGACAAGTAAACTATGGCTACACCTTC.